The clone carrying this T cell receptor (beta chain) was counted ten times or more. J gave up 6 bases and V 7 bases, and 11 bases lay outside the gene matches. The CDR3 consists of 13 residues. Looked up from germline, CDR1 is DFQATT and CDR2 is SNEGSKA (reference sequence). Researchers prepared the TCRbeta library using unique molecular identifiers, the study reports. TCRdb ran MiXCR on the PCR reads and lists one entry per CDR3 protein. The data hold around 450,000 distinct CDR3 sequences, with over 9.5% observed a single time. This entry comes from a study of T-cell reconstitution after alpha-beta-depleted transplantation in children.

The source material was PBMCs, sampled before TCRalphabeta/CD19-depleted stem cell transplant. This clonotype originated in a child aged 2 to 10 with inherited bone marrow failure, due to receive a stem cell transplant. This chain links TRBV20-1 with TRBJ1-2; 7 positions match TRBD1. In DNA, the CDR3 is TGCAGTGGGCACAGGGGAGGGGGTAATGGCTACACCTTC. Residues: CSGHRGGGNGYTF.